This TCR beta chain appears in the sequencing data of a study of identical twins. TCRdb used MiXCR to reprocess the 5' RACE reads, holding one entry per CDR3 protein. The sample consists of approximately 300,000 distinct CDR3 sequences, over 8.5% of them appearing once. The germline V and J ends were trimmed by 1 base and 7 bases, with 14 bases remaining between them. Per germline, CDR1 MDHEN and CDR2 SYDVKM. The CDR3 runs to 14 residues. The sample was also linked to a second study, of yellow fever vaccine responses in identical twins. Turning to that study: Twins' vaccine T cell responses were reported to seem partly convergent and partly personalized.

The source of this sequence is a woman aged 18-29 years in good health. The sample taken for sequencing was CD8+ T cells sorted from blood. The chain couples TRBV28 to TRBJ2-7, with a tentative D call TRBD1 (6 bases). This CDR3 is CASSLYRAPYEQYF. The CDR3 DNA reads TGTGCCAGCAGTTTATACAGGGCCCCATATGAGCAGTACTTC. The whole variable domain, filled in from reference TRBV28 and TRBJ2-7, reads DVKVTQSSRYLVKRTGEKVFLECVQDMDHENMFWYRQDPGLGLRLIYFSYDVKMKEKGDIPEGYSVSREKKERFSLILESASTNQTSMYLCASSLYRAPYEQYFGPGTRLTVT.